Below, 11 T cell receptor beta chains from the same sample are listed, as sequenced in a study of CDR3 diversity in severe acne. TCRdb ran MiXCR on the PCR reads and lists one entry per CDR3 protein. The table lists around 91,000 distinct CDR3 sequences, around 50% of them singletons. The sequenced sample was blood. These receptors originate from a male donor in good health, without acne.

This clonotype was recorded at least ten times. The genes are TRBV11-2 and TRBJ2-7; D perhaps matches TRBD1 (6 bases). V dropped 5 bases and J dropped 6 bases, with 14 bases sitting between them. The germline V gene has CDR1 SGHAT and CDR2 FQNNGV. This CDR3 is built from 13 residues. The DNA of the CDR3 is TGTGCCAGCAGCCTGGACAGATCACCCGAGCAGTACTTC. It encodes CASSLDRSPEQYF.

This clonotype was recorded many times. The chain is built from TRBV6-1 and TRBJ2-5; the match to TRBD2 covers 8 bases. Germline V gene lookup returns CDR1 MNHNS and CDR2 SASEGT. J was trimmed by 5 bases and V by 10 bases; bases with no gene match: 12. This CDR3 has 14 amino acids. The CDR3 spells CANRELAGPETQYF. The CDR3, as DNA: TGTGCCAACAGGGAATTAGCGGGGCCGGAGACCCAGTACTTC.

This clonotype was seen only a few times. This chain connects TRBV2 to TRBJ1-5; perhaps TRBD1 as D (5 bases). V was trimmed by 5 bases and J by 7 bases, leaving 15 bases between them. The CDR3 spans 14 residues. Germline-derived CDR1 and CDR2 are SNHLY and FYNNEI. In DNA, the CDR3 is TGTGCCAGCAGTCCGGGACCCGAGGGACAGCCCCAGCATTTT. This translates into CASSPGPEGQPQHF.

The V gene is TRBV20-1, the J gene TRBJ2-2, with D possibly being TRBD2 (5 bases). The CDR3 has 13 residues. V gave up 4 bases and J gave up 1 base, with 7 bases separating them. Germline loops: CDR1 DFQATT, CDR2 SNEGSKA (reference sequence). Written as DNA, the CDR3 is TGCAGTGCTATGGCGGGGAACACCGGGGAGCTGTTTTTT. It codes for CSAMAGNTGELFF.

This sequence joins TRBV7-8 and TRBJ1-2; maybe TRBD1 (6 bases). Germline-derived CDR1 and CDR2 are SGHVS and FQNEAQ. The CDR3 length is 15 residues. V lost 1 base, J lost 4 bases, and 13 bases lay in between. CDR3 loop: CASSLGVQGTYGYTF. The CDR3 bases are TGTGCCAGCAGCTTAGGAGTACAGGGTACCTATGGCTACACCTTC.

This clonotype was detected many times. This chain links TRBV6-5 with TRBJ1-2; a possible D gene is TRBD1 (5 bases). Germline V gene sequence: CDR1 MNHEY, CDR2 SVGAGI. Trimming took 6 bases from V and 7 from J, leaving 15 bases between them. The CDR3 covers 13 residues. In nucleotides, the CDR3 is TGTGCCAGCAGCGCCCCAGGGTCGGCTGGCTACACCTTC. This encodes CASSAPGSAGYTF.

This clonotype was observed a handful of times. V and J are TRBV7-2 and TRBJ2-7; D may be TRBD2 (5 bases). Germline values: CDR1 SGHTA, CDR2 FQGNSA. With 7 bases removed from V and 3 bases from J, the gap between germline ends came to 13 bases. The length of the CDR3 is 13 residues. The CDR3 sequence: CASTFDYRYEQYF. In DNA form, the CDR3 reads TGTGCCAGCACCTTTGACTACCGCTACGAGCAGTACTTC.

With respect to this clonotype: Germline and junction disagree at one end, which may indicate a read error. This chain uses TRBV7-3 with TRBJ1-1; D not resolved. CDR1 is SGHTA, CDR2 FQGTGA, per germline. The CDR3 runs to 13 residues. This CDR3 reads CAGSSLVNTEAFF. The DNA of the CDR3 is TGTGCCGGTAGCTCCCTGGTGAACACTGAAGCCTTCTTT.

This clonotype was seen more than once but under ten times. The rearrangement links TRBV2 to TRBJ1-2; D remains unclear. The germline V and J ends were trimmed by 0 bases and 6 bases, with 26 bases remaining between them. The germline V gene has CDR1 SNHLY and CDR2 FYNNEI. This CDR3 has 19 amino acids. CDR3 in amino acids: CASSEALPWTTLEVDGYTF. CDR3 coding DNA: TGTGCCAGCAGTGAAGCGCTTCCATGGACCACCTTAGAGGTGGATGGCTACACCTTC.

The V gene is TRBV2, the J gene TRBJ1-6; no clear D. From germline, CDR1 is SNHLY and CDR2 FYNNEI. This CDR3 is built from 14 residues. Trimming shortened V by 5 bases and J by 7 bases, and 12 bases separated the two germline ends. The CDR3 sequence is CASSYRGGNSPLHF. The CDR3 nucleotides are TGTGCCAGCAGTTACCGCGGAGGGAATTCACCCCTCCACTTT.

In this sample, this clonotype turned up a few times. V gene TRBV6-5 combines with J gene TRBJ1-2, with a weak D call TRBD1 (5 bases). The CDR3 sequence is 14 residues long. Trimming pared 2 bases from V and 2 bases from J, leaving 9 bases between. Germline CDR1 reads MNHEY; CDR2 reads SVGAGI. The CDR3 spells CASSYTGPNYGYTF. The CDR3 region has the DNA TGTGCCAGCAGTTACACGGGGCCCAACTATGGCTACACCTTC.